This T cell receptor beta chain is drawn from a study of OX40 agonist ivuxolimab in advanced cancers. Regarding the research as a whole: Ivuxolimab was an agonistic, fully human IgG2 monoclonal antibody directed against OX40 (CD134), a costimulatory receptor. Intravenous ivuxolimab was administered to patients every 2 weeks at six dose levels: 0.01, 0.1, 0.3, 1.5, 3 and 10 mg/kg. Of the roughly 52 dose-escalation patients, hepatocellular carcinoma was present in roughly 19, melanoma in approximately 15, renal cell carcinoma in 9 and head and neck cancer in 9. In the dose-escalation cohort, 82.7% of patients were male, and the mean age was approximately 60 years, with a range of roughly 23 to 85. Patients were allowed to have had prior anti-PD-1, anti-PD-L1 or anti-CTLA-4 therapy, and more than 30% of the dose-escalation patients had previously received checkpoint inhibitors. Three dose-escalation patients achieved partial responses, one with hepatocellular carcinoma and two with cutaneous melanoma. Peripheral TCRbeta sequencing was intended to test whether TCR sequence diversity was altered and clonal T-cell expansion was caused by ivuxolimab. The paper covers the monotherapy dose-escalation part of the phase I ivuxolimab trial, which included N of about 51 patients. Points the paper makes about the study in general: After ivuxolimab, CD8+ T cells had more expanded clones than CD4+ T cells on average. Clonal expansion of both CD4+ and CD8+ blood T cells was observed from baseline to week 6 at doses 0.1 to 3.0 mg/kg. The antigen specificity of the peripheral T cells that underwent clonal expansion was not determined. Low levels of normalized T-cell clonal expansion were also seen in some patients who did not respond. Partial responders in the 0.1-3.0 mg/kg groups had among the lowest normalized peripheral clonal expansion, especially among CD8+ T cells.

To sequence the TCRbeta CDR3 region, genomic DNA was isolated from the sorted cells. TCRbeta CDR3 regions were sequenced using the immunoSEQ Assay. This is the immuneACCESS table as TCRdb keeps it, with only in-frame sequences that have V and J called. A part of the clones is gone; compared with another copy, unresolved V genes explain less than half, and the rest is unexplained. This sample gives tens of thousands of clones in total; 75% to 90% of them show up just once. The ten top clones hold 15% to 20% of the sample. For this clone: Its antigen remains unidentified. No much larger clonotype is one base removed from it; base qualities were not supplied.

There are 14 amino acids in the CDR3, from cysteine to phenylalanine inclusive. Of the read, only the CDR3 DNA is kept; its 42 bases are in frame from base 1. Sequences SGHVS (CDR1) and FNYEAQ (CDR2) are obtained from the germline V gene. The junction carries 15 bases between V and J, which are trimmed by 6 bases and 6 bases respectively. The trial excluded patients who had a history of autoimmune disease or who were on systemic immunosuppression. Peripheral blood for TCR sequencing was collected from all dose cohorts at baseline, on cycle 4 day 1, and on cycle 7 day 1. The samples were drawn from a first-in-human, open-label, multicenter phase I dose-escalation trial of ivuxolimab. Adults with locally advanced or metastatic melanoma, renal cell, hepatocellular, or head and neck squamous cell carcinoma were enrolled in the trial. Before TCR sequencing, CD4+ T cells and CD8+ T cells from peripheral blood were sorted into separate populations.

The specimen was CD4+ or CD8+ T cells sorted from blood, collected in a trial of the OX40 agonist ivuxolimab. The source of this sequence is an adult with an advanced solid tumor such as melanoma, head and neck, liver or kidney cancer. The V and J segments used are TRBV7-6 and TRBJ2-1; no D gene call is confident. The CDR3 in this case is CASSSRGGPNEQFF. The DNA sequence is as follows: TGTGCCAGCAGTAGCAGAGGTGGCCCCAATGAGCAGTTCTTC.